Listed below are T cell receptor beta chains from one sample, sequenced in a study of monozygotic twins with cystic fibrosis. Libraries were prepared by immunoSEQ multiplex PCR; TCRdb keeps only in-frame clonotypes and omits some of them. The sample has 30,000 to 35,000 clones, roughly 66% seen once. Sequenced input: blood. These receptors came from a girl under 18 with cystic fibrosis. The CDR3 runs from the conserved cysteine through the conserved F or W. A D gene is named only where the DNA matches it firmly. Rows may omit the clone size; those that give it use once, few, many or a size class.

d_gene: NA
abundance: NA
v_gene: TRBV6-5
j_gene: TRBJ1-1
CDR3nt: TGTGCCAGCAGTCTAGGAGGAGACACTGAAGCTTTCTTT
CDR3aa: CASSLGGDTEAFF

d_gene: TRBD2
abundance: once
v_gene: TRBV9
j_gene: TRBJ2-1
CDR3nt: TGTGCCAGCAGCGTTGCTAGCGGGAGTTTCTATGAGCAGTTCTTC
CDR3aa: CASSVASGSFYEQFF

d_gene: NA
abundance: NA
v_gene: TRBV25-1
j_gene: TRBJ1-4
CDR3nt: TGTGCCAGCAGTGAGATGGAGCCCCATGAAAAACTGTTTTTT
CDR3aa: CASSEMEPHEKLFF

d_gene: NA
abundance: NA
v_gene: TRBV5-4
j_gene: TRBJ2-7
CDR3nt: TGTGCCAGCAGTGACACCTACGAGCAGTACTTC
CDR3aa: CASSDTYEQYF

d_gene: TRBD2
abundance: NA
v_gene: TRBV7-9
j_gene: TRBJ2-1
CDR3nt: TGTGCCAGCAGCTTAGCGATAGCGGGAGAATACAATGAGCAGTTCTTC
CDR3aa: CASSLAIAGEYNEQFF

d_gene: NA
abundance: NA
v_gene: TRBV9
j_gene: TRBJ2-3
CDR3nt: TGTGCCAGCAGCGTAGACCCCCCGGGTACGCAGTATTTT
CDR3aa: CASSVDPPGTQYF

d_gene: TRBD2
abundance: once
v_gene: TRBV5-8
j_gene: TRBJ2-1
CDR3nt: TGTGCCAGCAGCTTGGCACTAGCGGCCCTGAGCTCCTACAATGAGCAGTTCTTC
CDR3aa: CASSLALAALSSYNEQFF

d_gene: TRBD2
abundance: NA
v_gene: TRBV9
j_gene: TRBJ2-1
CDR3nt: TGTGCCAGCAGCGCCGGGACTAGCGGGTACAATGAGCAGTTCTTC
CDR3aa: CASSAGTSGYNEQFF

d_gene: NA
abundance: NA
v_gene: TRBV9
j_gene: TRBJ2-3
CDR3nt: TGTGCCAGCAGCGTAGTCATGGGTTCTAGCACAGATACGCAGTATTTT
CDR3aa: CASSVVMGSSTDTQYF

d_gene: NA
abundance: NA
v_gene: TRBV25-1
j_gene: TRBJ2-2
CDR3nt: TGTGCCAGCAGTGACCAAACTACGCCGAAGTACGGGGAGCTGTTTTTT
CDR3aa: CASSDQTTPKYGELFF

d_gene: TRBD2
abundance: NA
v_gene: TRBV9
j_gene: TRBJ2-3
CDR3nt: TGTGCCAGCAGCGTAGAGCCTAGCGGGTTGGCAGATACGCAGTATTTT
CDR3aa: CASSVEPSGLADTQYF

d_gene: TRBD2
abundance: NA
v_gene: TRBV5-3
j_gene: TRBJ2-1
CDR3nt: TGTGCCAGAAGCTCCACTAGCGGGAGGGCCTTTAATGAGCAGTTCTTC
CDR3aa: CARSSTSGRAFNEQFF

d_gene: TRBD1
abundance: NA
v_gene: TRBV11-3
j_gene: TRBJ2-1
CDR3nt: TGTGCCAGCAGCGGACAGGGTAGGGATGAGCAGTTCTTC
CDR3aa: CASSGQGRDEQFF

d_gene: NA
abundance: few
v_gene: TRBV30
j_gene: TRBJ1-1
CDR3nt: TGTGCCTGGAGTTCCACATTTTTGGACACTGAAGCTTTCTTT
CDR3aa: CAWSSTFLDTEAFF

d_gene: TRBD2
abundance: NA
v_gene: TRBV7-2
j_gene: TRBJ2-1
CDR3nt: TGTGCCAGCAGCCGGACTAGCGGAATATACAATGAGCAGTTCTTC
CDR3aa: CASSRTSGIYNEQFF

d_gene: NA
abundance: NA
v_gene: TRBV9
j_gene: TRBJ2-4
CDR3nt: TGTGCCAGCAGCGTAAGGGAAGGAGCCAAAAACATTCAGTACTTC
CDR3aa: CASSVREGAKNIQYF

d_gene: NA
abundance: few
v_gene: TRBV18
j_gene: TRBJ1-4
CDR3nt: TGTGCCAGCTCATCCCAGACTAATGAAAAACTGTTTTTT
CDR3aa: CASSSQTNEKLFF

d_gene: TRBD1
abundance: few
v_gene: TRBV5-1
j_gene: TRBJ1-3
CDR3nt: TGCGCCAGCAGCTTGGAGGGACAGTTAGGAAACACCATATATTTT
CDR3aa: CASSLEGQLGNTIYF

d_gene: TRBD1
abundance: NA
v_gene: TRBV28
j_gene: TRBJ1-1
CDR3nt: TGTGCCAGCAGTAAACACCCAGGGGGTCGGATGAACACTGAAGCTTTCTTT
CDR3aa: CASSKHPGGRMNTEAFF

d_gene: TRBD1
abundance: NA
v_gene: TRBV7-8
j_gene: TRBJ2-5
CDR3nt: TGTGCCAGCAGCTCAGGGACAGCCCAAGAGACCCAGTACTTC
CDR3aa: CASSSGTAQETQYF

d_gene: TRBD1
abundance: NA
v_gene: TRBV5-4
j_gene: TRBJ1-1
CDR3nt: TGTGCCAGCAGCTCGGACAGGGCGGTGAACACTGAAGCTTTCTTT
CDR3aa: CASSSDRAVNTEAFF

d_gene: NA
abundance: NA
v_gene: TRBV7-2
j_gene: TRBJ1-3
CDR3nt: TGTGCCAGCAGCTTATTAGGGCTAACGGCTGGAAACACCATATATTTT
CDR3aa: CASSLLGLTAGNTIYF

d_gene: TRBD1
abundance: NA
v_gene: TRBV4-3
j_gene: TRBJ2-2
CDR3nt: TGCGCCAGCAGCCAAGTGGGACAGTTGAACACCGGGGAGCTGTTTTTT
CDR3aa: CASSQVGQLNTGELFF

d_gene: TRBD1
abundance: few
v_gene: TRBV27
j_gene: TRBJ1-2
CDR3nt: TGTGCCAGCAGTCCGGCCGGGACAGGGAACTATGGCTACACCTTC
CDR3aa: CASSPAGTGNYGYTF

d_gene: NA
abundance: NA
v_gene: TRBV2
j_gene: TRBJ1-2
CDR3nt: TGTGCCAGCAGTACCGGTGGGTTTGGGTCGTATGGCTACACCTTC
CDR3aa: CASSTGGFGSYGYTF

d_gene: NA
abundance: NA
v_gene: TRBV29-1
j_gene: TRBJ2-1
CDR3nt: TGCAGCGCCCCAGATGTGGTGAGCTCCTACAATGAGCAGTTCTTC
CDR3aa: CSAPDVVSSYNEQFF

d_gene: NA
abundance: NA
v_gene: TRBV6-5
j_gene: TRBJ1-2
CDR3nt: TGTGCCAGCAGTTACTCGAGTACCTATGGCTACACCTTC
CDR3aa: CASSYSSTYGYTF

d_gene: TRBD2
abundance: NA
v_gene: TRBV18
j_gene: TRBJ2-1
CDR3nt: TGTGCCAGCTCACCAACTACTAGCGGATACAATGAGCAGTTCTTC
CDR3aa: CASSPTTSGYNEQFF

d_gene: TRBD1
abundance: NA
v_gene: TRBV15
j_gene: TRBJ1-1
CDR3nt: TGTGCCACCAGCAGAGATCTGGGGACAGCGAACACTGAAGCTTTCTTT
CDR3aa: CATSRDLGTANTEAFF

d_gene: TRBD1
abundance: few
v_gene: TRBV28
j_gene: TRBJ1-1
CDR3nt: TGTGCCAGCACGACGGGACAGGTCAACACTGAAGCTTTCTTT
CDR3aa: CASTTGQVNTEAFF

d_gene: NA
abundance: few
v_gene: TRBV9
j_gene: TRBJ1-2
CDR3nt: TGTGCCAGCACCCTGACAGGTGGGAATGGCTACACCTTC
CDR3aa: CASTLTGGNGYTF

d_gene: TRBD2
abundance: NA
v_gene: TRBV10-2
j_gene: TRBJ2-3
CDR3nt: TGCGCCACCGAGACTAGCGGGGGGCTTTTAGGAGATACGCAGTATTTT
CDR3aa: CATETSGGLLGDTQYF

d_gene: NA
abundance: NA
v_gene: TRBV25-1
j_gene: TRBJ1-3
CDR3nt: TGTGCCAGCAGTACTACTCACCCTGGAAACACCATATATTTT
CDR3aa: CASSTTHPGNTIYF

d_gene: NA
abundance: NA
v_gene: TRBV30
j_gene: TRBJ2-1
CDR3nt: TGTGCCTGGAGTGTACGCCCTTGGCGGGATGGTACGAATGAGCAGTTCTTC
CDR3aa: CAWSVRPWRDGTNEQFF

d_gene: TRBD1
abundance: few
v_gene: TRBV29-1
j_gene: TRBJ1-2
CDR3nt: TGCAGCGTTGCTACAGGGGGCGGCTACACCTTC
CDR3aa: CSVATGGGYTF